Detailed here is one T cell receptor (beta chain). This entry is derived from a study of human T cells and chemical hapten exposure. Study-level information: Predominantly women, the patients had alopecia areata, totalis or universalis.

This CDR3 contains 15 residues. Trimming left V 4 bases short and J 0 bases short, with 11 bases between. CDR1 is SGHRS, CDR2 YFSETQ, per germline. The time point: patch test 3, about 24 weeks after DPC sensitization. The treatment denotes: therapeutic diphenylcyclopropenone sensitization with weekly scalp DPC. Total RNA was isolated from unfractionated whole blood. The library tagged each cDNA molecule with unique molecular identifiers. TCRdb re-analysed the RACE reads in MiXCR, keeping a single row per CDR3 protein. In the table there are 150,000 to 200,000 distinct CDR3 sequences, under 30% of which are singletons.

The sample was whole blood, taken in connection with sensitization to the hapten diphenylcyclopropenone (DPC). The sequence was collected from a woman between 40 and 55 years old with alopecia areata. Some clones in this sample may be carry-over from other donors' samples. The V call is TRBV5-1, the J call TRBJ1-5, with a tentative D call TRBD1 (5 bases). Written as DNA, the CDR3 is TGCGCCAGCAGCCGGGGGGGTGTTAGCAATCAGCCCCAGCATTTT. It encodes CASSRGGVSNQPQHF.